The rows below give T cell receptor beta chains drawn from one sample of a study of regulatory T cells in long-lasting Graves disease. TCRdb recomputed calls from the multiplex PCR reads with MiXCR, one row per CDR3 protein. This table holds some 220,000 distinct CDR3 sequences, roughly a fifth found once. These same data were also listed under a study on T cells in Graves' hyperthyroidism and ophthalmopathy.

The sequencing here drew on peripheral blood mononuclear cells (PBMCs), taken at new diagnosis, from a patient treated with antithyroid drugs. These receptors were taken from a woman between 25 and 40 years old with Graves disease. CDR3s include the opening cysteine and the closing phenylalanine or tryptophan. The D gene is left open where the match is weak. A row's size may be missing; if present it is once, few, many or a size class.

clone size	CDR3 length	V gene	D gene	J gene	CDR3 DNA	CDR3 protein
-	17	TRBV10-3	TRBD1	TRBJ1-1	TGTGCCATCAGTGAGTCGGAGGACAGGGAAGAGGACACTGAAGCTTTCTTT	CAISESEDREEDTEAFF
-	17	TRBV2	TRBD2	TRBJ2-2	TGTGCCAGCAGTGAAGCGCAACTAGCGGCCCCTACCGGGGAGCTGTTTTTT	CASSEAQLAAPTGELFF
-	15	TRBV11-2	-	TRBJ2-7	TGTGCCAGCAGCTTAGCTTTGGGTCTCGAGTGGGAGCAGTACTTC	CASSLALGLEWEQYF
-	14	TRBV28	-	TRBJ1-4	TGTGCCAGCAGTTCCTGGACAGAGAATGAAAAACTGTTTTTT	CASSSWTENEKLFF
-	15	TRBV19	-	TRBJ2-7	TGTGCCAGTGGTGACCCCGGGACCCAGTCCTACGAGCAGTACTTC	CASGDPGTQSYEQYF
many	14	TRBV3-1	TRBD2	TRBJ2-5	TGTGCCAGCGGGCGGGCGGGAGTAAGTGAGACCCAGTACTTC	CASGRAGVSETQYF
many	13	TRBV28	-	TRBJ2-5	TGTGCCAGCAGTTTAGGCAGACAAGAGACCCAGTACTTC	CASSLGRQETQYF
many	14	TRBV15	-	TRBJ2-5	TGTGCCACCAGTCCGGGCCAGCGGCAAGAGACCCAGTACTTC	CATSPGQRQETQYF
many	14	TRBV19	TRBD1	TRBJ1-1	TGTGCCAGTAGAGGACAGGGGTGGAACACTGAAGCTTTCTTT	CASRGQGWNTEAFF
many	16	TRBV6-1	-	TRBJ2-6	TGTGCCAGTGGGGGGCGGGGAAACTCTGGGGCCAACGTCCTGACTTTC	CASGGRGNSGANVLTF
many	14	TRBV7-3	-	TRBJ1-5	TGTGCCAGCAGCTTAGGAGGGGCGAATCAGCCCCAGCATTTT	CASSLGGANQPQHF
many	20	TRBV3-1	TRBD2	TRBJ2-5	TGTGCCAGCAGCCCCGATCGTCGCCGGACTAGCGGGGGGGACTGGAGAACCCAGTACTTC	CASSPDRRRTSGGDWRTQYF
-	15	TRBV5-1	TRBD2	TRBJ2-2	TGCGCCAGCAGCTTGAGGGGACTACAAACCGGGGAGCTGTTTTTT	CASSLRGLQTGELFF
many	13	TRBV29-1	TRBD1	TRBJ2-7	TGCAGCCTCACGACAGGGGGGACGGGGGAGCAGTACTTC	CSLTTGGTGEQYF
many	14	TRBV7-9	-	TRBJ2-1	TGTGCCAGCAGCCCGGCCGCTCGGGCCAATGAGCAGTTCTTC	CASSPAARANEQFF
many	11	TRBV27	-	TRBJ2-7	TGTGCCAGCAGTTGGTTAGACGAGCAGTACTTC	CASSWLDEQYF
many	14	TRBV28	TRBD2	TRBJ2-7	TGTGCCAGCAGTCCGCGCGGGGGAGGGTACGAGCAGTACTTC	CASSPRGGGYEQYF
few	11	TRBV18	-	TRBJ2-5	TGTGCCAGCTCAGCCCTAGAGACCCAGTACTTC	CASSALETQYF
many	10	TRBV2	-	TRBJ2-5	TGTGCCAGCAGTCGGAGCGTGCAGTACTTC	CASSRSVQYF
-	14	TRBV14	TRBD1	TRBJ2-1	TGTGCCAGCAGCCTCCTAACAGGGGGCCGGGAGCAGTTCTTC	CASSLLTGGREQFF
many	13	TRBV6-2/TRBV6-3	-	TRBJ1-5	TGTGCCACACGAGGACAGCTCAATCAGCCCCAGCATTTT	CATRGQLNQPQHF
-	14	TRBV12-3/TRBV12-4	-	TRBJ1-4	TGTGCCAGCCTATTGAGGGGTGGCGGGGAAAAACTGTTTTTT	CASLLRGGGEKLFF
few	14	TRBV18	TRBD1	TRBJ2-5	TGTGCCAGCTCACCAAACAGGGGGCAAGAGACCCAGTACTTC	CASSPNRGQETQYF
many	14	TRBV7-9	-	TRBJ1-2	TGTGCCAGCAGCTTGCGACAGCTGAACTATGGCTACACCTTC	CASSLRQLNYGYTF
-	14	TRBV6-5	-	TRBJ1-3	TGTGCCAGCAGTTACGGGGGGGCTGGAAACACCATATATTTT	CASSYGGAGNTIYF
many	13	TRBV19	TRBD1	TRBJ2-7	TGTGCCAGTAGTTTACACAGGGGGTTGGAGCAGTACTTC	CASSLHRGLEQYF
many	17	TRBV11-2	TRBD2	TRBJ2-7	TGTGCCAGCAGCTTAGGGCCAAGCGGGGGGCCGCACTACGAGCAGTACTTC	CASSLGPSGGPHYEQYF
many	15	TRBV27	-	TRBJ1-2	TGTGCCAGCAGTCCGAGTGATCCTCCTAACTATGGCTACACCTTC	CASSPSDPPNYGYTF
-	19	TRBV5-1	TRBD2	TRBJ2-4	TGCGCCAGCAGCTCACCGGGACTAGGTGGCCCGGATGCCAAAAACATTCAGTACTTC	CASSSPGLGGPDAKNIQYF